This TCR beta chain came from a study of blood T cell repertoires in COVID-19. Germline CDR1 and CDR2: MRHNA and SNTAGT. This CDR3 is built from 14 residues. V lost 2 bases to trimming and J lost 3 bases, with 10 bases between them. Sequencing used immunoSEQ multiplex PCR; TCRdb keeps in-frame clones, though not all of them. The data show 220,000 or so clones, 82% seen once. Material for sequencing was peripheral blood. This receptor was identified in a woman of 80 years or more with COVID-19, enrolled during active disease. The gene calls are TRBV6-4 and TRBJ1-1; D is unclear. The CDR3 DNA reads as TGTGCCAGCAGTGACGTCGACCGGGACACTGAAGCTTTCTTT. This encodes CASSDVDRDTEAFF.